These 3 T cell receptor beta chains were sequenced from one sample in a study of T cell responses to AZD1222 COVID-19 vaccine. Assay used: immunoSEQ multiplex PCR; TCRdb lists only in-frame clones, some missing. The sample includes fewer than 85,000 clones, nearly 90% of them seen just once. This material consisted of peripheral blood, taken 28 days after the second AZD1222 dose. These receptors all stem from an adult who received the AZD1222 COVID-19 vaccine.

The CDR3 DNA reads as TGTGCCAGCAACTCCGGGACAACAAACACCGGGGAGCTGTTTTTT. It translates to CASNSGTTNTGELFF. The chain links TRBV6-5 to TRBJ2-2, with D possibly matching TRBD1 (6 bases). Germline V gives CDR1 MNHEY, CDR2 SVGAGI. The CDR3 spans 15 residues. V was pared by 7 bases and J by 2 bases, with 14 bases between.

V gene TRBV19 combines with J gene TRBJ1-1; no definite D call. Germline CDR1 and CDR2: LNHDA and SQIVND (reference sequence). This CDR3 contains 13 residues. The V end was cut by 5 bases, the J end by 3 bases, with 10 bases between. DNA of the CDR3: TGTGCCAGTAGTCCCTTACAGTACACTGAAGCTTTCTTT. Protein sequence: CASSPLQYTEAFF.

The CDR3 reads CASIRPGGTEAFF. CDR3 DNA: TGTGCCAGCATACGTCCCGGGGGCACTGAAGCTTTCTTT. The chain recombines TRBV5-4 with TRBJ1-1, with a weak D call TRBD1 (5 bases). Trimming stripped 6 bases from V and 4 bases from J, with 13 bases between. Germline CDR1 reads SGHNT; CDR2 reads YYREEE (reference sequence). This CDR3 region has 13 residues.